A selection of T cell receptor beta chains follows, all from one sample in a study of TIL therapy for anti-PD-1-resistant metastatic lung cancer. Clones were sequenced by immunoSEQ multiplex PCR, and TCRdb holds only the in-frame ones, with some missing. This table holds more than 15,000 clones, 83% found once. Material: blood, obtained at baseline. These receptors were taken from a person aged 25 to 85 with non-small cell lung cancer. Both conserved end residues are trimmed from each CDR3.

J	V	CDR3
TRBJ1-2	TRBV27	ASSNRRTDYGYT
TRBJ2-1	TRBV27	ASSLLPRSYNEQF
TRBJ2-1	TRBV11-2	ASSSRAGSGASYNEQF
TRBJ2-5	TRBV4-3	ASSQDRADQETQY
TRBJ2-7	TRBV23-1	ASSQCDGVSYEQY
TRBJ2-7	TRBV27	ASTRGIDYEQY
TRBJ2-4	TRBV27	ASSSQGVNIQY
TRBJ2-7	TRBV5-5	ASSLRGRLLYEQY
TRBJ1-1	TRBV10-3	AISDQDNTEAF
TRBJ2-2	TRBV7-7	ASSSQGTGELF
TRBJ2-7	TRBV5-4	ASSLAGGPYEQY
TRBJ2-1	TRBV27	ASSRDGGAMSYNEQF
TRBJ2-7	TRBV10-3	AISDQGRQWEQY
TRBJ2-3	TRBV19	ASTSIRGSASTDTQY
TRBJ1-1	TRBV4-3	ASSQELGLGAF
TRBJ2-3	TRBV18	ASSPPISGTDTQY
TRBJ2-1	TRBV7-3	ASSPLGDPRGNNEQF
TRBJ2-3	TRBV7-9	ASSLLADTQY
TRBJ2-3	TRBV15	ATSRDYPGTSLDTQY